This T cell receptor (beta chain) was profiled in a study of beta chain features in type 1 diabetes. Study in general: Investigators examined nearly 110,000,000 sorted cells across all samples.

Study-wide findings and caveats: In every one of the four CD4+ subsets, TCRB CDR3s were moderately but significantly shorter in Type 1 diabetes patients.

The authors reverse transcribed all of the isolated RNA, so sequencing captured expressed TCRB transcripts. Naive, central memory and regulatory T cell samples averaged approximately 3.9 million immunoSEQ reads each. Measured with immunoSEQ multiplex PCR; TCRdb has only the in-frame clones, and not every one. In the table there are some 400,000 clones, about 14% of which are singletons. Turning to this clone: As yet, its antigen is unknown.

Trimming cost V 2 bases and J 0 bases, with 12 bases left between them. CDR1 is KGHSH and CDR2 is LQKENI in the germline V gene. This CDR3 is 16 amino acids long. The sequence was obtained from a woman younger than 30 in good health. Sequencing was performed on naive CD4+ T cells from blood. The chain is built from TRBV18 and TRBJ2-3; D is ambiguous. This CDR3 reads CASSPSPRASTDTQYF. CDR3 nucleotide sequence: TGTGCCAGCTCACCATCACCAAGAGCTAGCACAGATACGCAGTATTTT.